Each of the 11 T cell receptor beta chains below was sequenced from the same sample in a study of blood T cell repertoires in COVID-19 (TCRdb year 2020). The library was produced with the immunoSEQ multiplex PCR assay. TCRdb stores this immuneACCESS table with in-frame sequences only. Part of the clones is absent; in the studies checked, under half of the shortfall reflects unresolved V genes, and no reason is known for the rest. The sample contains 90,000 to 100,000 clones, approximately 90% of them found a single time. The top ten hold 5% to 5.5% of the sample. Sequenced sample: peripheral blood. The receptors stem from a man over 45 with acute or convalescent COVID-19.

This clone has just a few counts. The V and J genes are TRBV6-1 and TRBJ1-5; no reliable D call. Germline CDR1 is MNHNS and CDR2 is SASEGT. The ends were cut back, 1 base at V and 2 bases at J, with 9 bases in the middle. This CDR3 has 15 amino acids. The CDR3, as DNA: TGTGCCAGCAGTGAAGGCGTGGGAGGCAATCAGCCCCAGCATTTT. Translating gives CASSEGVGGNQPQHF.

This chain uses TRBV4-1 with TRBJ2-7, with D tentatively TRBD1 (7 bases). The V end lost 3 bases, the J end lost 0 bases, and 27 bases lay between the germline ends. From germline, CDR1 is MGHRA and CDR2 YSYEKL. The CDR3 contains 20 residues. The CDR3 DNA reads as TGCGCCAGCAGCCAGGCCGGGACAGCCTCTAGCGTCCTCTACTCCTACGAGCAGTACTTC. This gives the protein CASSQAGTASSVLYSYEQYF.

The chain links TRBV19 to TRBJ1-5, with D perhaps matching TRBD1 (6 bases). The germline V gene has CDR1 LNHDA and CDR2 SQIVND (reference sequence). The CDR3 is made up of 14 amino acids. Trimming took off 5 bases at V and 2 bases at J, with 10 bases between the two ends. Here the CDR3 DNA reads TGTGCCAGTAGTTTCCGACAGGGCAATCAGCCCCAGCATTTT. It specifies CASSFRQGNQPQHF.

The chain is built from TRBV18 and TRBJ2-7, with D perhaps matching TRBD2 (5 bases). The germline V gene encodes CDR1 KGHSH and CDR2 LQKENI. The CDR3 has 14 residues. V shed 0 bases and J shed 1 base, with 7 bases lying between them. The CDR3 DNA reads TGTGCCAGCTCACCACCGCCGGGATCCTACGAGCAGTACTTC. This sequence encodes CASSPPPGSYEQYF.

The rearrangement uses TRBV3-1 (or the pseudogene TRBV3-2) and TRBJ1-1; TRBD1 matches 7 bases. Germline V gene sequence: CDR1 LGHDT, CDR2 YNNKEL (reference sequence). The CDR3 has 13 residues. V was clipped by 4 bases and J by 5 bases; unmatched bases: 4. Here the CDR3 DNA reads TGTGCCAGCAGCCTCAGGGGGAAAACTGAAGCTTTCTTT. It is translated as CASSLRGKTEAFF.

The chain links TRBV6-2 or TRBV6-3 to TRBJ2-7, with D perhaps TRBD1 (5 bases). The CDR3 covers 15 residues. V gave up 6 bases and J gave up 4 bases, with 19 bases separating them. Germline-derived CDR1 and CDR2 are MNHEY and SVGEGT. CDR3 sequence reads: CASSQSGAGWYEQYF. The CDR3, as DNA: TGTGCCAGCAGCCAATCGGGCGCAGGGTGGTACGAGCAGTACTTC.

This sequence joins TRBV6-2 or TRBV6-3 and TRBJ2-2, with a possible D match to TRBD2 (8 bases). The CDR3 has 17 amino acids. V dropped 6 bases and J dropped 8 bases, with 25 bases sitting between them. Germline-derived CDR1 and CDR2 are MNHEY and SVGEGT. The CDR3 sequence: CASSPGRGRLEGGELFF. CDR3 in DNA: TGTGCCAGCAGCCCCGGGAGGGGGCGATTGGAAGGAGGGGAGCTGTTTTTT.

Details on this clone: Different DNA sequences within this sample yield the same CDR3. The chain has TRBV4-1 and TRBJ2-7; 7 bases match TRBD1. There are 13 residues in the CDR3. The trim removed 5 bases at V and 5 bases at J, leaving 6 bases unmatched. Germline V gene data show CDR1 as MGHRA and CDR2 as YSYEKL. This CDR3 reads CASSETGIDEQYF. As DNA, the CDR3 is TGCGCCAGCAGCGAGACAGGGATCGACGAGCAGTACTTC.

The chain links TRBV19 to TRBJ1-2; D gene ambiguous. CDR1 LNHDA and CDR2 SQIVND come from the germline V gene (reference sequence). The CDR3 totals 10 residues. The V and J ends lost 6 bases and 6 bases respectively, with 5 bases between them. In nucleotides, the CDR3 is TGTGCCAGTAGCGGTGATGGCTACACCTTC. Translation: CASSGDGYTF. Full variable domain (rest looked up from reference TRBV19 and TRBJ1-2): DGGITQSPKYLFRKEGQNVTLSCEQNLNHDAMYWYRQDPGQGLRLIYYSQIVNDFQKGDIAEGYSVSREKKESFPLTVTSAQKNPTAFYLCASSGDGYTFGSGTRLTVV.

The genes are TRBV18 and TRBJ1-1; D is possibly TRBD1 (5 bases). The CDR3 consists of 14 residues. Germline values: CDR1 KGHSH, CDR2 LQKENI. Trimming took off 6 bases at V and 7 bases at J, with 18 bases between the two ends. CDR3 in amino acids: CASSLRGYLSEAFF. CDR3 DNA: TGTGCCAGCTCCCTACGGGGGTATTTGAGTGAAGCTTTCTTT. Using reference TRBV18 and TRBJ1-1 for the parts outside the CDR3, the full variable domain is NAGVMQNPRHLVRRRGQEARLRCSPMKGHSHVYWYRQLPEEGLKFMVYLQKENIIDESGMPKERFSAEFPKEGPSILRIQQVVRGDSAAYFCASSLRGYLSEAFFGQGTRLTVV.

This clone appeared once. J is TRBJ1-5 and V is TRBV11-2, with D unclear. Trimming left V 1 base short and J 6 bases short, with 10 bases between. The germline CDR1 and CDR2 sequences are SGHAT and FQNNGV. The CDR3 consists of 14 residues. CDR3 loop: CASSLGGMFQPQHF. The CDR3, as DNA: TGTGCCAGCAGCTTAGGCGGCATGTTTCAGCCCCAGCATTTT.